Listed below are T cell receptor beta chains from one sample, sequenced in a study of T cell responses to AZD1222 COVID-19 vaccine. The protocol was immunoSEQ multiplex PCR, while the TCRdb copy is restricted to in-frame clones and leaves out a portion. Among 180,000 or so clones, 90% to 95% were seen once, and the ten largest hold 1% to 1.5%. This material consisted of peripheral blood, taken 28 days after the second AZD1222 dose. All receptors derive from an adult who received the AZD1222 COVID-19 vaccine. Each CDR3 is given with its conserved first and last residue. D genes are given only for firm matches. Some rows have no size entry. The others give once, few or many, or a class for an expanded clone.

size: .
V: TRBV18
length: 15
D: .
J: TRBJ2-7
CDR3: CASSPHEIPRGEQYF
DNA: TGTGCCAGCTCACCCCACGAGATTCCGAGGGGCGAGCAGTACTTC

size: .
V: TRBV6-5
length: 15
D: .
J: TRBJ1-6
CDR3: CASSYSGQGRSPLHF
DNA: TGTGCCAGCAGTTACTCCGGGCAGGGGCGTTCACCCCTCCACTTT

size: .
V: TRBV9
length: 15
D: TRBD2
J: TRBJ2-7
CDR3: CASSVGLAASYEQYF
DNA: TGTGCCAGCAGCGTTGGACTAGCGGCTTCCTACGAGCAGTACTTC

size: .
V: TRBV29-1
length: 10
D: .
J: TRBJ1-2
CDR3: CSVGSYGYTF
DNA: TGCAGCGTTGGTAGCTATGGCTACACCTTC

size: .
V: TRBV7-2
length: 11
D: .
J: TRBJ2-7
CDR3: CASSLEYEQYF
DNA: TGTGCCAGCAGCTTAGAATACGAGCAGTACTTC

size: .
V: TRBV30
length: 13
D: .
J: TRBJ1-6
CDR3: CAWSRQGGSPLHF
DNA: TGTGCCTGGAGTCGGCAAGGGGGGTCACCCCTCCACTTT

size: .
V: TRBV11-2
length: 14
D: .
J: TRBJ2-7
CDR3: CASSLGASGYEQYF
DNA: TGTGCCAGCAGCTTGGGGGCCAGCGGATACGAGCAGTACTTC

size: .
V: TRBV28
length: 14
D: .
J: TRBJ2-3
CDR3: CASSLRANTDTQYF
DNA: TGTGCCAGCAGTTTAAGAGCCAACACAGATACGCAGTATTTT

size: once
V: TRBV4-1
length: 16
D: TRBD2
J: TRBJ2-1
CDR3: CASSLAGDGNTNEQFF
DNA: TGCGCCAGCAGCCTCGCGGGGGACGGGAATACCAATGAGCAGTTCTTC

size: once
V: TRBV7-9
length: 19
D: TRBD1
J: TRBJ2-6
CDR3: CASSPKGQGGLSGANVLTF
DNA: TGTGCCAGCAGCCCAAAGGGACAGGGGGGCCTCTCTGGGGCCAACGTCCTGACTTTC

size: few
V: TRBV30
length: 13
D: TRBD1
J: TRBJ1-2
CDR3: CACRQGMNYGYTF
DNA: TGTGCCTGTCGACAGGGGATGAACTATGGCTACACCTTC

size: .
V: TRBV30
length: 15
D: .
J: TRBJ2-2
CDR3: CAWSVGTPSTGELFF
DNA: TGTGCCTGGAGTGTAGGGACACCCAGCACCGGGGAGCTGTTTTTT

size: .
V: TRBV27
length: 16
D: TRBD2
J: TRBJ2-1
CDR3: CASSLELAGVFNEQFF
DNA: TGTGCCAGCAGTTTAGAGCTAGCGGGGGTATTCAATGAGCAGTTCTTC

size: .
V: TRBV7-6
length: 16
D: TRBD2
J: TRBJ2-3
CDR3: CASSSTSGGNTDTQYF
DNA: TGTGCCAGCAGCTCGACTAGCGGGGGGAACACAGATACGCAGTATTTT

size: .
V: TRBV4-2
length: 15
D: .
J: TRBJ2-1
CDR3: CASSQDLASYNEQFF
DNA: TGTGCCAGCAGCCAAGATCTAGCGTCCTACAATGAGCAGTTCTTC

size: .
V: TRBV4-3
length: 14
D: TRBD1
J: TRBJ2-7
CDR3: CASSQGGQTYEQYF
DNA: TGCGCCAGCAGCCAAGGGGGACAGACCTACGAGCAGTACTTC

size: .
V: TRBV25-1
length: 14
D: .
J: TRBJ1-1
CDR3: CASAPGLLNTEAFF
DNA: TGTGCCAGCGCCCCGGGACTCCTGAACACTGAAGCTTTCTTT

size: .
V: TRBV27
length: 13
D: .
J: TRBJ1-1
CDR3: CASSLRGPREAFF
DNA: TGTGCCAGCAGCCTCCGCGGACCTCGTGAAGCTTTCTTT

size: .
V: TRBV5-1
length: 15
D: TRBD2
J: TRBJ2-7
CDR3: CASSLDGTNTYEQYF
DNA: TGCGCCAGCAGCTTGGACGGGACTAACACCTACGAGCAGTACTTC

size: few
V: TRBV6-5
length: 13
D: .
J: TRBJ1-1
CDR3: CASIPPGRTEAFF
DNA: TGTGCCAGCATTCCCCCGGGGAGAACTGAAGCTTTCTTT

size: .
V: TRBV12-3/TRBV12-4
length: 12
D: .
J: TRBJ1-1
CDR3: CASSSDGAEAFF
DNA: TGTGCCAGCAGTTCTGACGGCGCTGAAGCTTTCTTT

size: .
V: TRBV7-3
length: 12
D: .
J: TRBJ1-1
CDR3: CASSHQQGEAFF
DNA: TGTGCCAGCAGCCACCAACAGGGCGAAGCTTTCTTT

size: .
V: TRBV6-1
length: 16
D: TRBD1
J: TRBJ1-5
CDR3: CASSVPRQGGNQPQHF
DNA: TGTGCCAGCAGTGTACCAAGGCAGGGGGGCAATCAGCCCCAGCATTTT

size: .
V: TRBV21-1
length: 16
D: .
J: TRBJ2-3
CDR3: CASSSEKGQGPDTQYF
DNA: TGTGCCAGCAGCTCGGAAAAGGGACAGGGTCCAGATACGCAGTATTTT

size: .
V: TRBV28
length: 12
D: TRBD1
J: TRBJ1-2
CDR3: CATWTGGYGYTF
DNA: TGTGCCACCTGGACAGGGGGCTATGGCTACACCTTC

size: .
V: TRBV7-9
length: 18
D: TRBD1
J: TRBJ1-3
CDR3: CASSLALPDRATGNTIYF
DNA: TGTGCCAGCAGCTTAGCCCTCCCGGACAGGGCAACTGGAAACACCATATATTTT

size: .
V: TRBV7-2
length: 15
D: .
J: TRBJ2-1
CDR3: CASSLGGIDYNEQFF
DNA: TGTGCCAGCAGCTTAGGAGGGATCGATTACAATGAGCAGTTCTTC

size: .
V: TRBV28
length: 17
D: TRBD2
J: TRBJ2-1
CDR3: CASSSPVAGVGGNEQFF
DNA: TGTGCCAGCAGTTCCCCCGTGGCGGGAGTGGGGGGCAATGAGCAGTTCTTC

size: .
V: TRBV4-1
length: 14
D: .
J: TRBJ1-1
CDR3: CAAGQNGLNTEAFF
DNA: TGCGCCGCGGGCCAAAACGGGCTGAACACTGAAGCTTTCTTT

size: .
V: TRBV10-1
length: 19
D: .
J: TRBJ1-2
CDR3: CAREGGETRLGLDYYGYTF
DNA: TGCGCCAGGGAGGGCGGCGAGACAAGGTTGGGTTTGGATTACTATGGCTACACCTTC